Presented here are 30 T cell receptor beta chains from one specimen sequenced in a study of shared clonotypes between healthy human individuals. CD45RO-negative, CCR7-positively selected cells formed the naive CD8 fraction, excluding terminally differentiated effector memory CD45RA+ cells. Method: immunoSEQ multiplex PCR; TCRdb's copy keeps in-frame clones and lacks some. This table has about 800,000 clones, around 96% appearing once. The sample taken for sequencing was naive CD8+ T cells sorted from blood. These receptors all stem from a man aged 25-45 years in good health.

This chain uses TRBV4-1 with TRBJ2-1; tentatively, D is TRBD1 (6 bases). The CDR3 has 11 amino acids. V was pared by 4 bases and J by 13 bases, with 11 bases between. Germline values: CDR1 MGHRA, CDR2 YSYEKL. CDR3 coding DNA: TGCGCCAGCAGCCTCTCGGGACATCAGTTCTTC. Encoded protein: CASSLSGHQFF.

The table lists this clone with a count of one. The chain joins TRBV7-2 to TRBJ2-5; 8 bases are a match to TRBD2. The V segment lost 3 bases and the J segment 4 bases; nucleotides outside the gene matches: 16. Germline CDR1 SGHTA, CDR2 FQGNSA. This CDR3 has 18 amino acids. DNA for the CDR3: TGTGCCAGCAGCTTCCCCCGGAGCGGGAGAGAGCTTAGAGAGACCCAGTACTTC. Protein: CASSFPRSGRELRETQYF.

The chain carries TRBV4-1 and TRBJ2-7, with D tentatively TRBD1 (5 bases). CDR1 and CDR2 from the germline V gene are MGHRA and YSYEKL. The CDR3 runs to 14 residues. V was shortened by 4 bases and J by 3 bases, with 13 bases between the two germline ends. The CDR3 protein is CASSPQELSYEQYF. In DNA form, the CDR3 reads TGCGCCAGCAGCCCACAGGAGTTAAGCTACGAGCAGTACTTC.

The chain is built from TRBV6-1 and TRBJ1-5, with a weak D call TRBD1 (5 bases). Per germline, CDR1 MNHNS and CDR2 SASEGT. The CDR3 length is 14 residues. V lost 6 bases and J 1 base, leaving 10 bases between the germline ends. CDR3: CASRTVWSNQPQHF. The CDR3 DNA sequence: TGTGCCAGCAGGACAGTTTGGAGCAATCAGCCCCAGCATTTT.

The rearrangement links TRBV7-9 to TRBJ1-2, with D possibly being TRBD1 (5 bases). The ends were cut back, 5 bases at V and 6 bases at J, with 19 bases in the middle. The CDR3 extends over 15 amino acids. Germline-derived CDR1 and CDR2 are SEHNR and FQNEAQ (reference sequence). The chain's CDR3 is CASSQRGEGRNGYTF. The CDR3, as DNA: TGTGCCAGCAGCCAACGGGGTGAGGGGCGGAATGGCTACACCTTC.

This rearrangement joins TRBV6-1 to TRBJ2-5; D remains ambiguous. CDR3 length equals 13 residues. CDR1 MNHNS and CDR2 SASEGT come from the germline V gene. Trimming stripped 0 bases from V and 4 bases from J, with 6 bases between. CDR3 bases: TGTGCCAGCAGTGAAGCGGGGTCAGAGACCCAGTACTTC. It specifies CASSEAGSETQYF.

The CDR3 DNA reads TGTGCCAGCAGTGAAAGGAGACAAGCCAAAAACATTCAGTACTTC. As protein: CASSERRQAKNIQYF. This sequence joins TRBV6-1 and TRBJ2-4; D gene unclear. The length of the CDR3 is 15 residues. V was cut by 2 bases and J by 0 bases, with 8 bases left in between. From germline, CDR1 is MNHNS and CDR2 SASEGT.

This chain connects TRBV5-3 to TRBJ2-3; D might be TRBD2 (5 bases). TRBV5-3 is sorted into the ORF group, with uncertain function. The CDR3 consists of 18 residues. V lost 0 bases and J 2 bases, leaving 19 bases between the germline ends. CDR3: CARSLVGTATTFTDTQYF. CDR3 sequence (DNA): TGTGCCAGAAGCTTGGTAGGTACCGCGACTACCTTCACAGATACGCAGTATTTT.

The genes are TRBV7-8 and TRBJ2-4, with 9 bases matching TRBD1. CDR1 is SGHVS and CDR2 is FQNEAQ in the germline V gene. CDR3 length equals 16 residues. After removal of 2 bases from V and 2 bases from J, the junction contained 4 bases not matched to a gene. The CDR3 reads CASSLSDRGSKNIQYF. CDR3 DNA sequence: TGTGCCAGCAGCTTATCTGACAGGGGGTCCAAAAACATTCAGTACTTC. Based on the CDR3 plus reference TRBV7-8 and TRBJ2-4, the full variable domain is GAGVSQSPRYKVAKRGQDVALRCDPISGHVSLFWYQQALGQGPEFLTYFQNEAQLDKSGLPSDRFFAERPEGSVSTLKIQRTQQEDSAVYLCASSLSDRGSKNIQYFGAGTRLSVL.

The chain recombines TRBV11-2 with TRBJ2-1, with 11 bases lining up with TRBD2. CDR3 length: 16 residues. J was trimmed by 8 bases and V by 4 bases; bases with no gene match: 10. Germline V gene lookup returns CDR1 SGHAT and CDR2 FQNNGV. CDR3 in amino acids: CASSYRLAGGSDEQFF. CDR3 nucleotides: TGTGCCAGCAGCTACAGATTAGCGGGAGGGTCCGATGAGCAGTTCTTC.

The chain has TRBV29-1 and TRBJ1-1; D remains unclear. The germline V and J ends were trimmed by 6 bases and 0 bases, with 11 bases remaining between them. CDR3 size: 13 residues. The germline CDR1 and CDR2 sequences are SQVTM and ANQGSEA. The CDR3 region has the DNA TGCAGCGTCACCCGGGAGCTGAACACTGAAGCTTTCTTT. It specifies CSVTRELNTEAFF.

The chain has TRBV5-6 and TRBJ2-5; no reliable D call. The length of the CDR3 is 16 residues. Deletions cut 4 bases from V and 0 bases from J, with 16 bases between. The germline gives CDR1 SGHDT, CDR2 YYEEEE. CDR3 sequence (DNA): TGTGCCAGCAGCCCCCAACTGGACCCGTACCAAGAGACCCAGTACTTC. It encodes CASSPQLDPYQETQYF.

This rearrangement joins TRBV10-3 to TRBJ2-1; the D gene is possibly TRBD2 (5 bases). V was trimmed by 6 bases and J by 7 bases, leaving 7 bases between them. From germline, CDR1 is ENHRY and CDR2 SYGVKD. This CDR3 has 11 amino acids. CDR3 loop: CAIRSGNEQFF. The CDR3 DNA sequence: TGTGCCATCAGGAGCGGAAATGAGCAGTTCTTC.

The J gene is TRBJ2-3, the V gene TRBV6-1, with 7 bases identical to TRBD1. Germline V gene lookup returns CDR1 MNHNS and CDR2 SASEGT. J lost 4 bases, V lost 5 bases, and 9 bases had no gene match. The CDR3 runs to 15 residues. The CDR3 sequence: CASSRRGSKADTQYF. The CDR3 DNA reads TGTGCCAGCAGTCGCAGGGGGTCAAAGGCAGATACGCAGTATTTT.

This sequence joins TRBV9 and TRBJ2-7, with D hard to call. Looked up from germline, CDR1 is SGDLS and CDR2 is YYNGEE. V lost 0 bases and J lost 2, with 12 bases in between. The CDR3 covers 15 residues. CDR3 region: CASSVGIHTAYEQYF. In nucleotides, the CDR3 is TGTGCCAGCAGCGTAGGGATCCACACCGCCTACGAGCAGTACTTC.

This chain links TRBV29-1 with TRBJ2-2; D unresolved. CDR3 length: 13 amino acids. Germline V gene lookup returns CDR1 SQVTM and CDR2 ANQGSEA. Trimming pared 7 bases from V and 0 bases from J, leaving 9 bases between. CDR3 protein: CSGNGANTGELFF. The CDR3 nucleotides read TGCAGCGGCAATGGTGCGAACACCGGGGAGCTGTTTTTT.

The chain joins TRBV7-9 to TRBJ2-7; 8 bases map to TRBD2. The CDR3 totals 15 residues. Losses at the gene ends were 6 bases for V and 3 bases for J; bases not matched to a gene: 10. Germline V gene sequence: CDR1 SEHNR, CDR2 FQNEAQ (reference sequence). CDR3 loop: CASSNGGTRGYEQYF. The CDR3 nucleotides are TGTGCCAGCAGTAATGGCGGGACTAGAGGCTACGAGCAGTACTTC. The full variable domain, rest sourced from reference TRBV7-9 and TRBJ2-7, is DTGVSQNPRHKITKRGQNVTFRCDPISEHNRLYWYRQTLGQGPEFLTYFQNEAQLEKSRLLSDRFSAERPKGSFSTLEIQRTEQGDSAMYLCASSNGGTRGYEQYFGPGTRLTVT.

As for this clone: Compared with germline, one end of the junction differs, possibly owing to a read error. As DNA, the CDR3 is TGTGCCAGCAGCCCCCTGACGAAATCTTTT. Its protein is CASSPLTKSF. V is TRBV9 and J is TRBJ1-1; D gene ambiguous. CDR3 length: 10 amino acids. Germline CDR1 SGDLS, CDR2 YYNGEE.

This chain joins TRBV9 and TRBJ2-2; D gene ambiguous. Trimming cost V 4 bases and J 0 bases, with 10 bases left between them. Germline values: CDR1 SGDLS, CDR2 YYNGEE. This CDR3 contains 15 residues. CDR3 nucleotides: TGTGCCAGCAGCCGACCGTCGACGAACACCGGGGAGCTGTTTTTT. Residues: CASSRPSTNTGELFF. Combining the CDR3 with reference TRBV9 and TRBJ2-2 gives the whole variable domain DSGVTQTPKHLITATGQRVTLRCSPRSGDLSVYWYQQSLDQGLQFLIQYYNGEERAKGNILERFSAQQFPDLHSELNLSSLELGDSALYFCASSRPSTNTGELFFGEGSRLTVL.

This chain joins TRBV19 and TRBJ2-7, with D hard to call. The germline V and J ends were trimmed by 6 bases and 5 bases, with 11 bases remaining between them. Germline V gene sequence: CDR1 LNHDA, CDR2 SQIVND (reference sequence). The CDR3 is 12 amino acids. CDR3 nucleotides: TGTGCCAGTAGCACCCCTTGGAACGAGCAGTACTTC. As protein: CASSTPWNEQYF. Supplemented by reference TRBV19 and TRBJ2-7, the full variable domain reads DGGITQSPKYLFRKEGQNVTLSCEQNLNHDAMYWYRQDPGQGLRLIYYSQIVNDFQKGDIAEGYSVSREKKESFPLTVTSAQKNPTAFYLCASSTPWNEQYFGPGTRLTVT.

V is TRBV27 and J is TRBJ1-4, with D uncertain. The ends were cut back, 6 bases at V and 4 bases at J, with 18 bases in the middle. Germline lookup yields CDR1 MNHEY and CDR2 SMNVEV (reference sequence). The CDR3 covers 16 residues. This CDR3 is CASSQRRFMDNEKLFF. The CDR3 DNA follows: TGTGCCAGCAGCCAAAGACGGTTCATGGATAATGAAAAACTGTTTTTT.

V gene TRBV5-1 combines with J gene TRBJ2-7; D possibly corresponds to TRBD2 (5 bases). V was pared by 0 bases and J by 2 bases, with 12 bases between. The V gene's germline CDR1 is SGHRS and CDR2 YFSETQ. The CDR3 covers 15 residues. The chain's CDR3 is CASSLAGRGPYEQYF. In DNA, the CDR3 is TGCGCCAGCAGCTTGGCCGGGCGCGGGCCCTACGAGCAGTACTTC. Filled out from reference TRBV5-1 and TRBJ2-7, the complete variable domain reads KAGVTQTPRYLIKTRGQQVTLSCSPISGHRSVSWYQQTPGQGLQFLFEYFSETQRNKGNFPGRFSGRQFSNSRSEMNVSTLELGDSALYLCASSLAGRGPYEQYFGPGTRLTVT.

For this clone: The sample holds other DNA sequences that translate to the same CDR3. The chain is built from TRBV29-1 and TRBJ2-2; D perhaps matches TRBD1 (5 bases). This CDR3 is built from 13 residues. CDR1 is SQVTM and CDR2 is ANQGSEA in the germline V gene. Between the trimmed V and J ends, which lost 4 bases and 1 base, there was a span of 7 bases. CDR3 DNA sequence: TGCAGCGTTGCCAGGGAGAACACCGGGGAGCTGTTTTTT. This codes for CSVARENTGELFF.

The chain combines TRBV6-5 with TRBJ1-1; 8 positions match TRBD1. The CDR3 runs to 14 residues. Germline CDR1 is MNHEY and CDR2 is SVGAGI. V was clipped by 4 bases and J by 4 bases; unmatched bases: 5. Here the CDR3 reads CASSLDRDPTEAFF. The CDR3 DNA sequence: TGTGCCAGCAGTTTGGACAGGGATCCCACTGAAGCTTTCTTT.

The chain couples TRBV9 to TRBJ2-7, with TRBD1 matching 10 bases. The CDR3 has 15 residues. Unmatched junction bases numbered 5, after V lost 3 bases and J lost 2 bases. CDR1 is SGDLS, CDR2 YYNGEE, per germline. CDR3 coding DNA: TGTGCCAGCAGCGAAACCGGGACAGGGGCCTACGAGCAGTACTTC. Translated: CASSETGTGAYEQYF.

In this sample, this clone turned up a few times. The chain has TRBV6-6 and TRBJ2-7; weak D call: TRBD1 (6 bases). This CDR3 is built from 13 residues. Per germline, CDR1 MNHNY and CDR2 SVGAGI (reference sequence). The V gene lost 6 bases and the J gene lost 2 bases, with 11 bases spanning the gap. CDR3 bases: TGTGCCAGCAGGGCTGGGGGCGCCTACGAGCAGTACTTC. Amino acid sequence: CASRAGGAYEQYF.

This clone was found a few times. The rearrangement joins TRBV10-2 to TRBJ1-1, with 10 bases identical to TRBD1. In germline, CDR1 is WSHSY, CDR2 SAAADI. V lost 2 bases to trimming and J lost 4 bases; unmatched junction nucleotides: 4. This CDR3 contains 15 residues. The DNA of the CDR3 is TGCGCCAGCAGTGAGGGACAGGGGGTCCTCACTGAAGCTTTCTTT. Translation gives CASSEGQGVLTEAFF.

The chain couples TRBV28 to TRBJ2-7, with 10 positions matching TRBD2. The CDR3 length is 16 residues. Germline CDR1 is MDHEN and CDR2 is SYDVKM. The V gene end was trimmed by 6 bases and the J gene end by 5 bases; junction bases not matched to a gene: 13. CDR3 nucleotide sequence: TGTGCCAGCAGAATAGCGGGAGGCCCCGTATTTCACGAGCAGTACTTC. Its protein product is CASRIAGGPVFHEQYF.

About this clone: Within the sample, other DNA sequences also encode this same CDR3. The chain is built from TRBV11-2 and TRBJ2-3; D is ambiguous. Germline CDR1 SGHAT, CDR2 FQNNGV. CDR3 length: 12 amino acids. V was cut by 4 bases and J by 3 bases, with 5 bases left in between. CDR3 sequence (DNA): TGTGCCAGCAGCTCCCTTACAGATACGCAGTATTTT. Its translation is CASSSLTDTQYF.

V is TRBV29-1 and J is TRBJ2-1; D assignment may be TRBD1 or TRBD2 (6 bases each). Trimming removed 1 base at V and 2 bases at J, with 15 bases between. Germline-derived CDR1 and CDR2 are SQVTM and ANQGSEA. The CDR3 loop spans 16 amino acids. CDR3: CSVEGLGGSPYNEQFF. CDR3 bases: TGCAGCGTTGAAGGCCTAGGGGGGTCCCCCTACAATGAGCAGTTCTTC.